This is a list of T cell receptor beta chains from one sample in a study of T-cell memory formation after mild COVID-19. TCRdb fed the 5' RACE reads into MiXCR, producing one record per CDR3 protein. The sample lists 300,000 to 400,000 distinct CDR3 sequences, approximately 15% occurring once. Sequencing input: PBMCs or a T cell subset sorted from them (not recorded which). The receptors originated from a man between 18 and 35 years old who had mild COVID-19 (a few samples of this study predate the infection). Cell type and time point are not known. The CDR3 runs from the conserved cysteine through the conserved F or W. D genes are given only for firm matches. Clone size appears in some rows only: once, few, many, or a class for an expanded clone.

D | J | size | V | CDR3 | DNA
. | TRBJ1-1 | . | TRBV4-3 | CASSQGHILNTEAFF | TGCGCCAGCAGCCAAGGCCACATACTGAACACTGAAGCTTTCTTT
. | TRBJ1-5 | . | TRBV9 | CASSGLDPTGGPQHF | TGTGCCAGCAGCGGCCTTGATCCGACGGGGGGGCCCCAGCATTTT
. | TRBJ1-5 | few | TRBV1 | CTSARAWREHQHF | TGCACCAGTGCTAGGGCTTGGAGGGAGCATCAGCATTTT
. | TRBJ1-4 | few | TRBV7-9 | CASSRYEKLFF | TGTGCCAGCAGCCGATATGAAAAACTGTTTTTT
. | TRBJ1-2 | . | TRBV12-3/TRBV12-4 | CASSLAEDRGYTF | TGTGCCAGCAGTTTAGCGGAGGACCGAGGCTACACCTTC
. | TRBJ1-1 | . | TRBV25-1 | CASSKGAGTEAFF | TGTGCCAGCAGTAAAGGGGCCGGCACTGAAGCTTTCTTT
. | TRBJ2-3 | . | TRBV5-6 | CASSFREVHEQYF | TGTGCCAGCAGCTTCAGAGAGGTGCATGAGCAGTATTTT
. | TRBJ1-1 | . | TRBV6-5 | CASSYGHLNTEAFF | TGTGCCAGCAGTTACGGACACCTCAACACTGAAGCTTTCTTT
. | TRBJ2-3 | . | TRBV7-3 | CASSLRGRELDTQYF | TGTGCCAGCAGCTTAAGGGGGCGCGAGCTAGATACGCAGTATTTT
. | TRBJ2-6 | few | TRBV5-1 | CASSLGNPSGANVLTF | TGCGCCAGCAGCCTGGGTAACCCCTCTGGGGCCAACGTCCTGACTTTC
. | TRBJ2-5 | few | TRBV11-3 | CASSRAGADQETQYF | TGTGCCAGCAGCCGAGCAGGGGCGGACCAAGAGACCCAGTACTTC
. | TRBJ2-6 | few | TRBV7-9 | CASSPPWPGANVLTF | TGTGCCAGCAGCCCGCCCTGGCCGGGGGCCAACGTCCTGACTTTC
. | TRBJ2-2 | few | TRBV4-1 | CASSPAPARNTGELFF | TGCGCCAGCAGCCCCGCCCCCGCTAGAAACACCGGGGAGCTGTTTTTT
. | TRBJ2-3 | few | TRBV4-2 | CASSQGQGGGNTQYF | TGTGCCAGCAGCCAAGGCCAGGGGGGGGGAAATACGCAGTATTTT
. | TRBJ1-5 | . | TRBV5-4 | CASSLVGPRSSNQPQHF | TGTGCCAGCAGCTTAGTCGGTCCTCGGAGTAGCAATCAGCCCCAGCATTTT
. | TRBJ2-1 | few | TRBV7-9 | CASSWGATYNEQFF | TGTGCCAGCTCCTGGGGCGCTACCTACAATGAGCAGTTCTTC
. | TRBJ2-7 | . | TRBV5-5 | CASSLDPGNYEQYF | TGTGCCAGCAGCTTGGATCCGGGCAACTACGAGCAGTACTTC
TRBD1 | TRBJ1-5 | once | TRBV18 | CASSPFGQGASQPQHF | TGTGCCAGCTCACCATTCGGACAGGGGGCTAGTCAGCCCCAGCATTTT
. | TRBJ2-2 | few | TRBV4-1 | CASSPSGRGDTGELFF | TGCGCCAGCAGCCCCTCGGGCAGGGGAGACACCGGGGAGCTGTTTTTT
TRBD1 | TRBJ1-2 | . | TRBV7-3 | CASSDHGDRGLGGYTF | TGTGCCAGCAGCGATCACGGGGACAGGGGATTAGGAGGCTACACCTTC
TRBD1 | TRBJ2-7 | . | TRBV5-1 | CASSGGTGHYEQYF | TGCGCCAGCAGCGGCGGGACAGGGCACTACGAGCAGTACTTC
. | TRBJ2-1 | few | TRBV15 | CATSREQGRGYNEQFF | TGTGCCACCAGCAGAGAACAGGGCAGGGGTTACAATGAGCAGTTCTTC
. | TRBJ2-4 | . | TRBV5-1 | CASSLGDWGNIQYF | TGCGCCAGCAGCTTGGGGGACTGGGGGAACATTCAGTACTTC
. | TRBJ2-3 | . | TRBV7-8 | CASSSPRDMKDTQYF | TGTGCCAGCAGCTCCCCCCGGGACATGAAAGATACGCAGTATTTT
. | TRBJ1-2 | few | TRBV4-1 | CASSQYGGTRISYTF | TGCGCCAGCAGCCAGTACGGGGGTACCCGTATTAGCTACACCTTC
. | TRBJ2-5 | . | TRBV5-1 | CASSRQGPDETQYF | TGCGCCAGCAGCCGGCAAGGCCCCGACGAGACCCAGTACTTC
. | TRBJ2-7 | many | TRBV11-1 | CASSFSGSAYEQYF | TGTGCCAGCAGCTTCTCAGGGAGCGCCTACGAGCAGTACTTC
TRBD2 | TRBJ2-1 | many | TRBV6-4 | CASSDGTSGGANEQFF | TGTGCCAGCAGTGATGGGACTAGCGGGGGGGCCAATGAGCAGTTCTTC
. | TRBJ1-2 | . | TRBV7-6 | CASSLVRTQGYTF | TGTGCCAGCAGCTTGGTCCGGACCCAGGGCTACACCTTC
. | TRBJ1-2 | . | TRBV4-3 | CASSQVYWLNYGYTF | TGCGCCAGCAGCCAAGTTTATTGGCTAAACTATGGCTACACCTTC
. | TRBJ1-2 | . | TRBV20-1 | CSARDRKLPGPYGYTF | TGCAGTGCTAGAGATCGTAAACTGCCGGGCCCCTATGGCTACACCTTC
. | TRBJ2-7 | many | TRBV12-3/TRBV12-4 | CASSQGFRYEQYF | TGTGCCAGCAGTCAGGGGTTCCGCTACGAGCAGTACTTC
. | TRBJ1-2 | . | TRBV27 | CASSSSSHGYGYTF | TGTGCCAGCAGTTCTTCCTCCCACGGCTATGGCTACACCTTC
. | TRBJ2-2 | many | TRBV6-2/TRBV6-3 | CASSARPTGELFF | TGTGCCAGCAGTGCCCGCCCCACCGGGGAGCTGTTTTTT
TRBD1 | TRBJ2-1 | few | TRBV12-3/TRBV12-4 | CASSFNQGDEQFF | TGTGCCAGCAGTTTCAACCAGGGGGATGAGCAGTTCTTC
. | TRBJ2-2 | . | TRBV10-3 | CAIRPRGEVGELFF | TGTGCCATCCGTCCTCGGGGTGAGGTCGGGGAGCTGTTTTTT
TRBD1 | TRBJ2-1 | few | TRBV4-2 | CASSQERFGDRYNEQFF | TGTGCCAGCAGCCAAGAACGGTTCGGGGACAGATACAATGAGCAGTTCTTC
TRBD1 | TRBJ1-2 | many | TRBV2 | CASLYLGQSYGYTF | TGTGCCAGCCTTTATTTGGGACAGAGCTATGGCTACACCTTC
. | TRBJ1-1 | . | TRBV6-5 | CASMDPGAFF | TGTGCCAGCATGGACCCGGGGGCTTTCTTT
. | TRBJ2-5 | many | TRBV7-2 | CASSLGGRGETQYF | TGTGCCAGCAGCTTAGGGGGGCGCGGGGAGACCCAGTACTTC
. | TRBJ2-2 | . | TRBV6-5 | CASSYSQLSAFGELFF | TGTGCCAGCAGTTACTCGCAACTTTCAGCATTCGGGGAGCTGTTTTTT
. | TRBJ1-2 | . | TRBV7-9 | CASSSAHYGYTF | TGTGCCAGCAGCTCGGCCCACTATGGCTACACCTTC
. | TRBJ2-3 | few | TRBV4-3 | CASTSGAGDTQYF | TGCGCCAGCACCTCAGGAGCAGGGGATACGCAGTATTTT
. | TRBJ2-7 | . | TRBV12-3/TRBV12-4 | CASRGGSYEQYF | TGTGCCAGCAGGGGGGGCTCCTACGAGCAGTACTTC
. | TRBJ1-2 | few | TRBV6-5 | CASSYSTHGSNYGYTF | TGTGCCAGCAGTTACTCGACCCACGGAAGTAACTATGGCTACACCTTC
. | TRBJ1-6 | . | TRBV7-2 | CASSLGSGLYNSPLHF | TGTGCCAGCAGCTTGGGCTCTGGACTCTATAATTCACCCCTCCACTTT
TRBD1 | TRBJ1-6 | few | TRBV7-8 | CASSGQGRDSPLHF | TGTGCCAGCTCAGGACAGGGGAGGGATTCACCCCTCCACTTT
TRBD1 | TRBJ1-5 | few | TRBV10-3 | CAISEDQGADQPQHF | TGTGCCATCAGTGAGGACCAGGGGGCTGATCAGCCCCAGCATTTT
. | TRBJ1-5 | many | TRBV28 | CASSLLGILPRQPQHF | TGTGCCAGCAGTTTACTGGGGATACTACCGCGTCAGCCCCAGCATTTT
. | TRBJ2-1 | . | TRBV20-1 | CSATFPSAYNEQFF | TGCAGTGCTACCTTCCCTAGCGCCTACAATGAGCAGTTCTTC